This TCR beta chain was recorded in a study of T-cell reconstitution after alpha-beta-depleted transplantation in children. The V segment lost 7 bases and the J segment 5 bases; nucleotides outside the gene matches: 9. CDR3 size: 13 residues. Germline V gives CDR1 SQVTM, CDR2 ANQGSEA. Using unique molecular identifiers, the investigators prepared the TCRbeta library. One entry per CDR3 protein, called by TCRdb with MiXCR from the PCR reads. The sample shows over 150,000 distinct CDR3 sequences, 14% to 15% of them seen only once. The chain links TRBV29-1 to TRBJ1-1; 8 bases agree with TRBD1. The source of this sequence is a human donor who donated a stem cell graft to a child with acute lymphoblastic leukemia. The sample was PBMCs from the stem cell graft donor, taken from the stem cell graft. This chain's CDR3 is CSATDRGGTEAFF. CDR3 nucleotide sequence: TGCAGCGCCACTGACAGGGGCGGAACTGAAGCTTTCTTT.